These 27 T cell receptor beta chains originate from one sample sequenced in a study of CD8 T cells in ankylosing spondylitis. TCRdb analysed the 5' RACE reads with MiXCR anew, one entry per CDR3 protein. The sample has roughly 130,000 distinct CDR3 sequences; about a tenth are singletons. Material for sequencing was blood, either unsorted or a sorted T cell fraction (not recorded which). Receptor source: a male donor with ankylosing spondylitis or in good health (not recorded which).

The table lists this clonotype with many counts. The J gene is TRBJ1-6, the V gene TRBV12-3 or TRBV12-4, with D hard to call. The CDR3 totals 11 residues. Trimming cost V 1 base and J 14 bases, with 6 bases left between them. Here the CDR3 DNA reads TGTGCCAGCAGTTTAGGGAAAACCCTCCACTTT. Translation gives CASSLGKTLHF.

This clonotype was found many times. V is TRBV7-9 and J is TRBJ1-1; TRBD1 agrees at 7 bases. Germline loops: CDR1 SEHNR, CDR2 FQNEAQ (reference sequence). With 5 bases clipped from V and 6 bases from J, the junction kept 3 bases outside the gene matches. This CDR3 region has 12 residues. This CDR3 reads CASSLGQSEAFF. CDR3 nucleotide sequence: TGTGCCAGCAGCCTGGGACAGTCTGAAGCTTTCTTT.

This clonotype was observed a handful of times. The CDR3 sequence is CASSNRRSDEQFF. The CDR3 region has the DNA TGTGCCAGTAGTAATCGGAGATCAGATGAGCAGTTCTTC. The rearrangement uses TRBV19 and TRBJ2-1, with unresolved D. The ends were cut back, 4 bases at V and 8 bases at J, with 12 bases in the middle. The germline CDR1 and CDR2 sequences are LNHDA and SQIVND (reference sequence). This CDR3 has 13 amino acids.

This clonotype has ten or more counts. The rearrangement links TRBV7-3 to TRBJ2-5; D is ambiguous. V lost 8 bases and J 0 bases, leaving 10 bases between the germline ends. CDR1 and CDR2 from the germline V gene are SGHTA and FQGTGA. The CDR3 has 13 residues. CDR3 residues: CASGQLNQETQYF. The CDR3 bases are TGTGCCAGCGGCCAATTGAACCAAGAGACCCAGTACTTC.

Ten or more counts support this clonotype. The chain carries TRBV29-1 and TRBJ1-5; no clear D. The CDR3 has 14 residues. Germline V gene data show CDR1 as SQVTM and CDR2 as ANQGSEA. V gave up 3 bases and J gave up 2 bases, with 11 bases separating them. The DNA for the CDR3 is TGCAGCGTTGACCTTGGTATTGGCAATCAGCCCCAGCATTTT. It is translated as CSVDLGIGNQPQHF. Combining the CDR3 with reference TRBV29-1 and TRBJ1-5 gives the whole variable domain SAVISQKPSRDICQRGTSLTIQCQVDSQVTMMFWYRQQPGQSLTLIATANQGSEATYESGFVIDKFPISRPNLTFSTLTVSNMSPEDSSIYLCSVDLGIGNQPQHFGDGTRLSIL.

This chain connects TRBV20-1 to TRBJ1-5; D not resolved. CDR1 is DFQATT, CDR2 SNEGSKA, per germline (reference sequence). The V end was cut by 7 bases, the J end by 1 base, with 17 bases between. CDR3 length equals 15 residues. The CDR3 DNA is TGCAGTGTATATTGGCCGTGGGTAAGCAATCAGCCCCAGCATTTT. It encodes CSVYWPWVSNQPQHF.

The CDR3 loop is CSAMVPSNTGELFF. In DNA, the CDR3 is TGCAGCGCTATGGTCCCATCGAACACCGGGGAGCTGTTTTTT. The rearrangement links TRBV29-1 to TRBJ2-2; the D is unclear. The CDR3 loop spans 14 amino acids. V was trimmed by 7 bases and J by 0 bases, leaving 12 bases between them. Germline V CDR1 and CDR2: SQVTM, ANQGSEA.

This clonotype appeared many times. The CDR3 loop is CASSEASGSGELFF. The CDR3 nucleotides read TGTGCCAGCAGTGAGGCTAGCGGGTCCGGGGAGCTGTTTTTT. The genes are TRBV6-4 and TRBJ2-2; 8 positions match TRBD2. V lost 3 bases and J lost 6; bases outside the gene matches: 3. CDR1 MRHNA and CDR2 SNTAGT come from the germline V gene. This CDR3 has 14 residues.

This clonotype was found many times. The chain uses TRBV6-1 and TRBJ1-2; TRBD1 might be the D (5 bases). The CDR3 covers 15 residues. Germline loops: CDR1 MNHNS, CDR2 SASEGT. V gave up 6 bases and J gave up 5 bases, with 19 bases separating them. The CDR3 DNA follows: TGTGCCAGCAGCCGTGTGGGGGTAATTCCTTATGGCTACACCTTC. Its translation is CASSRVGVIPYGYTF.

Notes on this clonotype: A junction end diverges from the germline sequence, so it may reflect a read error. The chain couples TRBV12-3 or TRBV12-4 to TRBJ2-3; 14 bases fit TRBD2. CDR3 length: 18 amino acids. DNA for the CDR3: TGTACCAGCAGTTCCTCCCGGGGACTAGCGGGAGTTGCAGATACGCAGTATTTT. Its protein product is CTSSSSRGLAGVADTQYF.

This clonotype occurred many times. The genes are TRBV7-2 and TRBJ2-3, with D unresolved. The CDR3 consists of 13 residues. The V gene's germline CDR1 is SGHTA and CDR2 FQGNSA. The V and J ends lost 0 bases and 6 bases respectively, with 7 bases between them. In DNA, the CDR3 is TGTGCCAGCAGCTTAGCCGTTGCGGATACGCAGTATTTT. Encoded protein: CASSLAVADTQYF.

The J gene is TRBJ2-1, the V gene TRBV20-1; 9 nucleotides agree with TRBD2. V dropped 3 bases and J dropped 7; count of bases not matched to a gene: 13. The length of the CDR3 is 16 residues. Germline V gene sequence: CDR1 DFQATT, CDR2 SNEGSKA (reference sequence). In DNA, the CDR3 is TGCAGTGCTAGTAGGTCGAATAGCGGGAGAAGGAATGAGCAGTTCTTC. Protein sequence: CSASRSNSGRRNEQFF.

This chain joins TRBV18 and TRBJ2-2, with D maybe TRBD1 (5 bases). The germline V and J ends were trimmed by 5 bases and 5 bases, with 9 bases remaining between them. The germline gives CDR1 KGHSH, CDR2 LQKENI. This CDR3 has 13 residues. The CDR3 sequence: CASSFQGTGELFF. The CDR3 region has the DNA TGTGCCAGCTCATTCCAGGGAACCGGGGAGCTGTTTTTT.

This clonotype was counted a few times. The chain recombines TRBV29-1 with TRBJ2-3; D is perhaps TRBD1 (6 bases). V lost 0 bases to trimming and J lost 6 bases, with 10 bases between them. This CDR3 contains 13 residues. Germline values: CDR1 SQVTM, CDR2 ANQGSEA. DNA of the CDR3: TGCAGCGTTGAAGACACAGGGAGTGATACGCAGTATTTT. Residues: CSVEDTGSDTQYF.

The table lists this clonotype with a few counts. The V call is TRBV4-2, the J call TRBJ2-1; 8 bases map to TRBD2. V was clipped by 3 bases and J by 0 bases; unmatched bases: 4. CDR3 size: 16 residues. Germline loops: CDR1 LGHNA, CDR2 YNFKEQ. Here the CDR3 reads CASSQGSGNSYNEQFF. In DNA form, the CDR3 reads TGTGCCAGCAGCCAGGGTAGCGGGAACTCCTACAATGAGCAGTTCTTC.

This clonotype has at least ten counts. The chain combines TRBV5-1 with TRBJ1-5; the match to TRBD1 covers 9 bases. CDR3 size: 16 residues. With V trimmed by 4 bases and J by 4 bases, 9 bases remained unmatched. Germline CDR1 is SGHRS and CDR2 is YFSETQ. The CDR3 DNA follows: TGCGCCAGCAGCACGGCGCCGGGACAGGGTAATCAGCCCCAGCATTTT. It yields the protein CASSTAPGQGNQPQHF. Combining the CDR3 with reference TRBV5-1 and TRBJ1-5 gives the whole variable domain KAGVTQTPRYLIKTRGQQVTLSCSPISGHRSVSWYQQTPGQGLQFLFEYFSETQRNKGNFPGRFSGRQFSNSRSEMNVSTLELGDSALYLCASSTAPGQGNQPQHFGDGTRLSIL.

The chain employs TRBV5-1 and TRBJ2-1; D remains ambiguous. With 3 bases removed from V and 12 bases from J, the gap between germline ends came to 13 bases. Germline lookup yields CDR1 SGHRS and CDR2 YFSETQ. This CDR3 has 12 amino acids. The DNA of the CDR3 is TGCGCCAGCAGCTCTGAGATCGGGTCGCAGTTCTTC. Its protein is CASSSEIGSQFF. Filled out from reference TRBV5-1 and TRBJ2-1, the complete variable domain reads KAGVTQTPRYLIKTRGQQVTLSCSPISGHRSVSWYQQTPGQGLQFLFEYFSETQRNKGNFPGRFSGRQFSNSRSEMNVSTLELGDSALYLCASSSEIGSQFFGPGTRLTVL.

This clonotype came up a few times. J is TRBJ2-3 and V is TRBV20-1, with D unclear. This CDR3 comprises 15 residues. V lost 0 bases, J lost 2 bases, and 12 bases lay in between. Germline V gene data show CDR1 as DFQATT and CDR2 as SNEGSKA (reference sequence). The DNA for the CDR3 is TGCAGTGCTAGAGATCCAGGCAAATCCACAGATACGCAGTATTTT. Amino acids: CSARDPGKSTDTQYF.

The rearrangement uses TRBV9 and TRBJ1-1; D is unresolved. CDR1 is SGDLS, CDR2 YYNGEE, per germline. Trimming removed 0 bases at V and 1 base at J, with 7 bases between. The CDR3 extends over 14 amino acids. Here the CDR3 DNA reads TGTGCCAGCAGCGTAGGTTCTCGGAACACTGAAGCTTTCTTT. Its protein is CASSVGSRNTEAFF.

This clonotype was seen repeatedly, ten times or more. The chain recombines TRBV7-2 with TRBJ2-4, with D possibly matching TRBD2 (6 bases). The CDR3 consists of 16 residues. CDR1 and CDR2 (germline): SGHTA, FQGNSA. V was trimmed by 1 base and J by 2 bases, leaving 12 bases between them. The CDR3 coding sequence is TGTGCCAGCAGCTTAGAAGGGCTAGCGCCCAAAAACATTCAGTACTTC. Its protein is CASSLEGLAPKNIQYF.

This clonotype appeared many times. The J gene is TRBJ1-5, the V gene TRBV4-1; D gene unclear. V gave up 0 bases and J gave up 6 bases, with 6 bases separating them. The CDR3 has 13 amino acids. The germline V gene has CDR1 MGHRA and CDR2 YSYEKL. As DNA, the CDR3 is TGCGCCAGCAGCCAAGATTGGGCTCAGCCCCAGCATTTT. Amino acids: CASSQDWAQPQHF.

Only a few counts were recorded for this clonotype. The V call is TRBV4-1, the J call TRBJ1-6; the D is unclear. The ends were cut back, 0 bases at V and 8 bases at J, with 17 bases in the middle. This CDR3 has 17 residues. CDR1 is MGHRA, CDR2 YSYEKL, per germline. CDR3 sequence: CASSQDAEREDDSPLHF. The CDR3 nucleotides read TGCGCCAGCAGCCAAGACGCGGAACGGGAAGATGATTCACCCCTCCACTTT.

At least ten counts were recorded for this clonotype. The genes are TRBV7-9 and TRBJ2-7; D gene unclear. V was trimmed by 6 bases and J by 1 base, leaving 13 bases between them. Germline assignment: CDR1 SEHNR and CDR2 FQNEAQ (reference sequence). The CDR3 covers 14 residues. The CDR3 protein is CASRESIQSYEQYF. In DNA, the CDR3 is TGTGCCAGCAGGGAGAGTATTCAGTCCTACGAGCAGTACTTC.

In its sample, this clonotype was seen many times. The rearrangement joins TRBV28 to TRBJ1-6; no clear D. V was cut by 7 bases and J by 4 bases, with 14 bases left in between. CDR1 and CDR2 (germline): MDHEN, SYDVKM. CDR3 length: 15 residues. The CDR3 bases are TGTGCCAGCAAGACGGGCCCCCGGTATAATTCACCCCTCCACTTT. Translating gives CASKTGPRYNSPLHF.

This clonotype was observed many times. The J gene is TRBJ2-7, the V gene TRBV20-1; D is unresolved. This CDR3 region has 13 residues. V shed 5 bases and J shed 0 bases, with 11 bases lying between them. Germline V gives CDR1 DFQATT, CDR2 SNEGSKA (reference sequence). DNA of the CDR3: TGCAGTGCTGCCAGGTATTTCTCCTACGAGCAGTACTTC. It translates to CSAARYFSYEQYF.

This clonotype was seen at least ten times. V gene TRBV4-3 combines with J gene TRBJ2-1; tentative D call: TRBD2 (6 bases). Per germline, CDR1 LGHNA and CDR2 YSLEER. The length of the CDR3 is 14 residues. V dropped 2 bases and J dropped 6 bases, with 11 bases sitting between them. The chain's CDR3 is CASSQYRELNEQFF. DNA for the CDR3: TGCGCCAGCAGCCAATACCGGGAGCTCAATGAGCAGTTCTTC.

The table lists this clonotype with a few counts. V is TRBV5-1 and J is TRBJ2-5; 7 bases match TRBD1. Losses at the gene ends were 0 bases for V and 2 bases for J; bases not matched to a gene: 4. The germline V gene encodes CDR1 SGHRS and CDR2 YFSETQ. The CDR3 is made up of 15 amino acids. CDR3 region: CASSLGQGPQETQYF. CDR3 DNA sequence: TGCGCCAGCAGCTTGGGACAGGGCCCTCAAGAGACCCAGTACTTC.